The 16 T cell receptor beta chains below all came from one sample that was sequenced in a study of OX40 agonist ivuxolimab in advanced cancers. Here immunoSEQ multiplex PCR was the method, and the copy in TCRdb shows in-frame clones only, minus some. The sample contains approximately 21,000 clones, 84% of which appear only once. The source material was CD4+ or CD8+ T cells sorted from blood, sampled in a trial of the OX40 agonist ivuxolimab. The receptor source for this set is an adult with an advanced solid tumor such as melanoma, head and neck, liver or kidney cancer.

The chain is built from TRBV25-1 and TRBJ2-3, with D perhaps TRBD2 (6 bases). CDR1 MGHDK and CDR2 SYGVNS come from the germline V gene. V lost 3 bases and J 1 base, leaving 8 bases between the germline ends. This CDR3 has 14 residues. The CDR3 nucleotides read TGTGCCAGCAGTGAGATAGCGGGCACAGATACGCAGTATTTT. Protein: CASSEIAGTDTQYF.

J is TRBJ2-3 and V is TRBV28; 8 bases fit TRBD1. V shed 6 bases and J 5 bases; nucleotides not matched to a gene: 25. This CDR3 contains 20 residues. CDR1 is MDHEN, CDR2 SYDVKM, per germline. In DNA form, the CDR3 reads TGTGCCAGCAGCCTATGGGGGGAAAAGATGGCAGGGGGCTTAAGAGATACGCAGTATTTT. It specifies CASSLWGEKMAGGLRDTQYF.

This clone was seen only once. V and J are TRBV14 and TRBJ2-7; TRBD1 agrees at 11 bases. The CDR3 loop spans 14 amino acids. Germline V CDR1 and CDR2: SGHDN, FVKESK. Unmatched junction bases numbered 2, after V lost 3 bases and J lost 4 bases. The CDR3 DNA reads as TGTGCCAGCAGCCAGGGGACAGGGGGGTACGAGCAGTACTTC. Translated: CASSQGTGGYEQYF.

This chain uses TRBV19 with TRBJ2-1; TRBD2 aligns across 7 bases. Germline V gene lookup returns CDR1 LNHDA and CDR2 SQIVND (reference sequence). J was trimmed by 5 bases and V by 5 bases; bases with no gene match: 6. The CDR3 spans 14 residues. The CDR3 DNA follows: TGTGCCAGTAGTCTGGGACTATTACACAATGAGCAGTTCTTC. This sequence encodes CASSLGLLHNEQFF.

J is TRBJ2-2 and V is TRBV30; no firm D call. With 1 base removed from V and 5 bases from J, the gap between germline ends came to 11 bases. Looked up from germline, CDR1 is GTSNPN and CDR2 is SVGIG (reference sequence). The CDR3 contains 14 residues. CDR3 bases: TGTGCCTGGAGTGCCCGGGTTGAGACCGGGGAGCTGTTTTTT. Translated, it gives CAWSARVETGELFF.

The chain carries TRBV27 and TRBJ2-7; 9 nucleotides line up with TRBD2. The CDR3 loop spans 14 amino acids. Germline CDR1 and CDR2: MNHEY and SMNVEV (reference sequence). V lost 1 base, J lost 5 bases, and 3 bases stayed unmatched. This chain's CDR3 is CASSLWASGDEQYF. Written as DNA, the CDR3 is TGTGCCAGCAGTTTATGGGCTAGCGGGGACGAGCAGTACTTC.

The gene calls are TRBV12-5 and TRBJ2-3, with a possible D match to TRBD2 (5 bases). This CDR3 has 13 residues. Germline assignment: CDR1 LGHNT and CDR2 FRNRAP. Between the trimmed V and J ends, which lost 7 bases and 4 bases, there was a span of 12 bases. CDR3 in DNA: TGTGCTAGTGCCCAGGCTAGCCCAGATACGCAGTATTTT. Translating it yields CASAQASPDTQYF.

The chain's CDR3 is CASSYTGTGWDTQYF. The CDR3 region has the DNA TGTGCCAGCAGTTACACCGGGACTGGTTGGGATACGCAGTATTTT. This rearrangement joins TRBV6-6 to TRBJ2-3, with D maybe TRBD2 (6 bases). The germline gives CDR1 MNHNY, CDR2 SVGAGI (reference sequence). The length of the CDR3 is 15 residues. Trimming removed 2 bases at V and 6 bases at J, with 15 bases between.

This clone was seen only a few times. V gene TRBV4-1 combines with J gene TRBJ1-5; D is possibly TRBD1 (6 bases). The V end was cut by 1 base, the J end by 4 bases, with 11 bases between. This CDR3 is built from 15 residues. Germline CDR1 is MGHRA and CDR2 is YSYEKL. The DNA for the CDR3 is TGCGCCAGCAGCCAAGCAGGGGTTGGTAATCAGCCCCAGCATTTT. This gives the protein CASSQAGVGNQPQHF.

This clone appeared a single time. The CDR3: CASSPNLETQYF. CDR3 DNA sequence: TGTGCCAGCAGTCCCAATCTAGAGACCCAGTACTTC. The chain uses TRBV27 and TRBJ2-5; D gene ambiguous. V gave up 5 bases and J gave up 4 bases, with 8 bases separating them. Germline CDR1 MNHEY, CDR2 SMNVEV (reference sequence). The CDR3 length is 12 residues.

V usage is TRBV11-2 and J usage is TRBJ1-3; no firm D call. The V gene lost 0 bases and the J gene lost 4 bases, with 10 bases spanning the gap. The CDR3 spans 15 residues. Germline values: CDR1 SGHAT, CDR2 FQNNGV. The DNA for the CDR3 is TGTGCCAGCAGCTTAGATCCCACGTGGGGAAACACCATATATTTT. It codes for CASSLDPTWGNTIYF.

The rearrangement uses TRBV7-9 and TRBJ1-3, with D perhaps TRBD1 (6 bases). Germline loops: CDR1 SEHNR, CDR2 FQNEAQ (reference sequence). CDR3 size: 15 residues. V was pared by 5 bases and J by 0 bases, with 11 bases between. The DNA for the CDR3 is TGTGCCAGCAGCCACGGACAGTTCTCTGGAAACACCATATATTTT. Its translation is CASSHGQFSGNTIYF.

CDR3 bases: TGTGCCAGCAGCCAGACCAGACTAGCGGGCGAGCAGTACTTC. Translating it yields CASSQTRLAGEQYF. The V and J genes are TRBV14 and TRBJ2-7; 10 bases line up with TRBD2. Unmatched junction bases numbered 5, after V lost 3 bases and J lost 6 bases. The CDR3 spans 14 residues. Germline assignment: CDR1 SGHDN and CDR2 FVKESK.

The DNA of the CDR3 is TGTGCCAGCACCACTCGGACTAGCGGGCATCACAATGAGCAGTTCTTC. Residues: CASTTRTSGHHNEQFF. This chain joins TRBV7-2 and TRBJ2-1, with 11 positions matching TRBD2. The CDR3 spans 16 residues. V gave up 7 bases and J gave up 5 bases; unmatched junction bases: 10. Germline CDR1 is SGHTA and CDR2 is FQGNSA.

This chain joins TRBV27 and TRBJ2-1, with 9 positions matching TRBD2. From germline, CDR1 is MNHEY and CDR2 SMNVEV (reference sequence). CDR3 size: 15 residues. With V trimmed by 6 bases and J by 3 bases, 6 bases remained unmatched. This CDR3 is CASRALAGYYNEQFF. The CDR3, as DNA: TGTGCCAGCAGAGCACTAGCGGGTTACTACAATGAGCAGTTCTTC.

In the case of this clone: This may arise from a read error, as a much more abundant clone is one base away. Other DNA sequences within the sample encode an identical CDR3. The CDR3: CASSQTPPGRNTEAFF. The DNA of the CDR3 is TGCGCCAGCAGCCAAACTCCCCCAGGGCGGAACACTGAAGCTTTTTTT. The rearrangement joins TRBV4-1 to TRBJ1-1; D is perhaps TRBD1 (5 bases). Germline V gene lookup returns CDR1 MGHRA and CDR2 YSYEKL. The CDR3 length is 16 residues.